This T cell receptor beta chain was sequenced in a study of T cells in Graves' hyperthyroidism and ophthalmopathy. The study, taken as a whole, reports: From stable hyperthyroidism, ophthalmopathy was separated by a 13 V-J model. Blood held most thyroid clonotypes expanded above 0.001 frequency.

With respect to this clonotype: Its antigen remains unidentified.

The V gene's germline CDR1 is LGHDT and CDR2 YNNKEL (reference sequence). The CDR3 contains 16 residues. V lost 0 bases and J lost 0, with 8 bases in between. The hyperthyroidism patients had all been newly diagnosed, and their disease duration was under 2 months. Their ages ranged from 18 to 65 years. Blood dates from first hyperthyroidism diagnosis, before any ophthalmopathy symptoms. Regions amplified from RNA transcripts were the TCR beta CDR3 regions. The TCR CDR3 first-round RT-PCR relied on the HTBI primer set. TCRdb re-analysed the multiplex PCR reads in MiXCR, keeping a single row per CDR3 protein. The profile shows about 250,000 distinct CDR3 sequences, roughly 15% of them singletons.

The source material was blood. V is TRBV3-1 and J is TRBJ1-4, with D possibly being TRBD1 (5 bases). The source is a woman aged 45-65 years with Graves' hyperthyroidism that later progressed to Graves' ophthalmopathy. The DNA for the CDR3 is TGTGCCAGCAGCCAAGACAGGGCATCAACTAATGAAAAACTGTTTTTT. The encoded protein is CASSQDRASTNEKLFF.